This TCR beta chain was profiled in a study of blood T cell repertoires in COVID-19. Study in general: There were acute and convalescent COVID-19 samples, and they came from the United States, Italy and Spain.

CDR1 LNHDA and CDR2 SQIVND come from the germline V gene (reference sequence). CDR3 length: 13 residues. The V and J ends lost 6 bases and 11 bases, in that order; junction bases with no gene match: 12. Authors' methods: Amplifying reference gene primers gave estimates of nucleated cell counts. The assay was immunoSEQ multiplex PCR, and TCRdb's table has in-frame clones only and misses some. Clone size and V and J calls were adopted from that table, with D and trimming inferred from the DNA. The sample includes around 74,000 clones, roughly 90% of them seen just once. The sequencing sample was made of peripheral blood. The chain uses TRBV19 and TRBJ1-1; 7 positions agree with TRBD1. The clonotype comes from a man aged 50 or older with active COVID-19. This chain's CDR3 is CASRGQLRGLAFF. In DNA form, the CDR3 reads TGTGCCAGTAGGGGACAGCTGAGAGGATTGGCTTTCTTT.